These 27 T cell receptor beta chains were sequenced from one sample in a study of blood T cell repertoires in COVID-19. Assay: immunoSEQ multiplex PCR; the TCRdb copy retains only in-frame clones and omits some. Of about 280,000 clones listed, roughly 85% are singletons. Specimen: PBMCs or T cells enriched from blood (not recorded which). Every receptor here comes from a woman aged 50 to 60 who had recovered from COVID-19.

Only a few counts were recorded for this clone. The chain combines TRBV5-5 with TRBJ2-5; 8 nucleotides agree with TRBD2. Germline-derived CDR1 and CDR2 are SGHKS and YYEKEE (reference sequence). The junction had 8 bases not matched to a gene; V was cut back by 4 bases and J by 3 bases. This CDR3 has 15 amino acids. The CDR3 DNA sequence: TGTGCCAGCAGCCCGCGGGGGACTAGAGAAGAGACCCAGTACTTC. Residues: CASSPRGTREETQYF.

This clone came up a few times. A junction end diverges from the germline sequence, so it may reflect a read error. The chain is built from TRBV6-2 or TRBV6-3 and TRBJ1-1; no definite D call. This CDR3 has 16 amino acids. CDR1 MNHEY and CDR2 SVGEGT come from the germline V gene. The CDR3, as DNA: TGTGCCAGCAGATACTACCCCGGGGTAGAGAGGACTGAAGCTTTCTTT. It codes for CASRYYPGVERTEAFF.

The chain couples TRBV3-1 (or the pseudogene TRBV3-2) to TRBJ2-7, with 12 bases that match TRBD1. V was clipped by 3 bases and J by 7 bases; unmatched bases: 7. Germline CDR1 is LGHDT and CDR2 is YNNKEL (reference sequence). CDR3 size: 15 residues. In DNA, the CDR3 is TGTGCCAGCAGCCAGAGGGGACAGGGGGCGAGGGAGCAGTACTTC. Protein product: CASSQRGQGAREQYF.

The chain has TRBV7-3 and TRBJ1-2; 7 bases map to TRBD1. V was clipped by 3 bases and J by 3 bases; unmatched bases: 7. Germline CDR1 SGHTA, CDR2 FQGTGA. The CDR3 is 15 amino acids. Here the CDR3 reads CASSLEGAGDYGYTF. For the CDR3, the DNA is TGTGCCAGCAGCTTGGAGGGGGCAGGGGACTATGGCTACACCTTC.

The chain recombines TRBV14 with TRBJ1-6; D is uncertain. The CDR3 is 14 residues long. V was cut by 6 bases and J by 5 bases, with 11 bases left in between. Per the germline V gene, CDR1 is SGHDN and CDR2 is FVKESK. The CDR3 DNA follows: TGTGCCAGCAGTAGGGAGCCTAATAATTCACCCCTCCACTTT. Translated: CASSREPNNSPLHF.

The chain has TRBV11-2 and TRBJ1-1; D is perhaps TRBD1 (5 bases). Germline loops: CDR1 SGHAT, CDR2 FQNNGV. V lost 5 bases and J lost 3, with 10 bases in between. The CDR3 covers 13 residues. The CDR3 coding sequence is TGTGCCAGCAGCCCCTACAGGTACACTGAAGCTTTCTTT. Its translation: CASSPYRYTEAFF.

The chain employs TRBV20-1 and TRBJ1-3; TRBD1 matches 10 bases. CDR1 is DFQATT, CDR2 SNEGSKA, per germline (reference sequence). The CDR3 spans 11 residues. The J segment lost 12 bases and the V segment lost 6 bases, leaving 5 bases of the junction unmatched. The DNA of the CDR3 is TGCAGTGCGCCGACAGGGGGCCACATATATTTT. The encoded protein is CSAPTGGHIYF.

The chain is built from TRBV19 and TRBJ2-3, with 10 nucleotides matching TRBD2. V gave up 8 bases and J gave up 3 bases; unmatched junction bases: 8. CDR1 and CDR2 from the germline V gene are LNHDA and SQIVND (reference sequence). This CDR3 comprises 15 residues. CDR3 region: CASGRPSGSTDTQYF. CDR3 bases: TGTGCCAGTGGTCGTCCTAGCGGGAGTACAGATACGCAGTATTTT. The full variable domain, with the rest looked up from reference TRBV19 and TRBJ2-3, is DGGITQSPKYLFRKEGQNVTLSCEQNLNHDAMYWYRQDPGQGLRLIYYSQIVNDFQKGDIAEGYSVSREKKESFPLTVTSAQKNPTAFYLCASGRPSGSTDTQYFGPGTRLTVL.

The chain carries TRBV11-3 and TRBJ2-7; 9 bases fit TRBD2. The CDR3 loop spans 13 amino acids. Germline V gives CDR1 SGHNT, CDR2 YENEEA. The V segment lost 5 bases and the J segment 5 bases; nucleotides outside the gene matches: 4. The CDR3 region is CASSDGTSNEQYF. The CDR3, as DNA: TGTGCCAGCAGCGACGGGACTAGCAACGAGCAGTACTTC.

The rearrangement links TRBV28 to TRBJ1-2; D gene ambiguous. Germline V gives CDR1 MDHEN, CDR2 SYDVKM. The CDR3 extends over 14 amino acids. V lost 3 bases and J 7 bases, leaving 15 bases between the germline ends. The CDR3 spells CASSLVLGPSGYTF. As DNA, the CDR3 is TGTGCCAGCAGTTTGGTCCTTGGGCCCTCTGGCTACACCTTC.

This chain joins TRBV6-2 or TRBV6-3 and TRBJ1-2, with TRBD1 identical over 9 bases. Germline CDR1 is MNHEY and CDR2 is SVGEGT. CDR3 size: 13 residues. The J segment lost 7 bases and the V segment lost 6 bases, leaving 6 bases of the junction unmatched. The CDR3 is CASSRDRVGGYTF. The DNA of the CDR3 is TGTGCCAGCAGCCGGGACAGGGTCGGTGGCTACACCTTC.

The chain links TRBV30 to TRBJ1-2; perhaps TRBD1 as D (6 bases). In germline, CDR1 is GTSNPN, CDR2 SVGIG (reference sequence). V dropped 0 bases and J dropped 8 bases, with 10 bases sitting between them. This CDR3 contains 12 residues. The CDR3 region is CAWSVGTTGYTF. CDR3 DNA sequence: TGTGCCTGGAGTGTCGGGACAACAGGCTACACCTTC.

The chain links TRBV25-1 to TRBJ2-6, with D perhaps TRBD1 (5 bases). Trimming shortened V by 11 bases and J by 0 bases, and 8 bases separated the two germline ends. Germline lookup yields CDR1 MGHDK and CDR2 SYGVNS. This CDR3 comprises 13 residues. The DNA of the CDR3 is TGTGCCGTTGACAGCTCTGGGGCCAACGTCCTGACTTTC. Its protein product is CAVDSSGANVLTF.

The chain recombines TRBV10-3 with TRBJ1-1; D is perhaps TRBD1 (6 bases). Per the germline V gene, CDR1 is ENHRY and CDR2 is SYGVKD. CDR3 length: 16 residues. V was clipped by 3 bases and J by 2 bases, with 16 bases between them. CDR3 coding DNA: TGTGCCATCAGTGATCTTGTCAGGGGAGCCAACACTGAAGCTTTCTTT. It specifies CAISDLVRGANTEAFF.

The gene calls are TRBV25-1 and TRBJ1-4; TRBD1 agrees at 9 bases. The CDR3 consists of 16 residues. Germline-derived CDR1 and CDR2 are MGHDK and SYGVNS. Trimming removed 5 bases from V and 0 bases from J; junction bases left unmatched: 4. CDR3 amino acids: CASSPDRGTTNEKLFF. CDR3 nucleotide sequence: TGTGCCAGCAGTCCCGACAGGGGGACAACTAATGAAAAACTGTTTTTT.

The chain couples TRBV30 to TRBJ2-7; TRBD1 aligns across 10 bases. Germline V gene lookup returns CDR1 GTSNPN and CDR2 SVGIG (reference sequence). This CDR3 is built from 13 residues. With 8 bases clipped from V and 4 bases from J, the junction kept 8 bases outside the gene matches. The CDR3 nucleotides are TGTGCCAGCCGGGACAGGGGCGTTTACGAGCAGTACTTC. Its translation is CASRDRGVYEQYF. Filled out from reference TRBV30 and TRBJ2-7, the complete variable domain reads SQTIHQWPATLVQPVGSPLSLECTVEGTSNPNLYWYRQAAGRGLQLLFYSVGIGQISSEVPQNLSASRPQDRQFILSSKKLLLSDSGFYLCASRDRGVYEQYFGPGTRLTVT.

This clone has a single count. This CDR3 is also generated by other DNA sequences in the sample. The V and J genes are TRBV30 and TRBJ1-5; D gene ambiguous. The germline V gene encodes CDR1 GTSNPN and CDR2 SVGIG (reference sequence). The length of the CDR3 is 13 residues. V lost 0 bases, J lost 5 bases, and 8 bases lay in between. The chain's CDR3 is CAWSVEGDQPQHF. The CDR3 nucleotides read TGTGCCTGGAGTGTTGAGGGAGATCAGCCCCAGCATTTT.

This chain connects TRBV3-1 (or the pseudogene TRBV3-2) to TRBJ2-5; the D gene is possibly TRBD1 (6 bases). Trimming stripped 4 bases from V and 2 bases from J, with 14 bases between. Germline values: CDR1 LGHDT, CDR2 YNNKEL (reference sequence). The CDR3 contains 15 residues. This CDR3 is CASSPLVGTQETQYF. In DNA form, the CDR3 reads TGTGCCAGCAGCCCCTTGGTGGGGACACAAGAGACCCAGTACTTC.

This chain connects TRBV5-1 to TRBJ1-2; 7 bases are a match to TRBD1. This CDR3 has 16 residues. Per germline, CDR1 SGHRS and CDR2 YFSETQ. Losses at the gene ends were 4 bases for V and 1 base for J; bases not matched to a gene: 10. The CDR3 DNA follows: TGCGCCAGCAGCCTGGGGACAGTAGTTGGTAACTATGGCTACACCTTC. As protein: CASSLGTVVGNYGYTF.

V and J are TRBV5-1 and TRBJ1-4; 9 bases match TRBD1. There are 17 residues in the CDR3. Trimming took 4 bases from V and 3 from J; bases not matched to a gene: 10. Germline CDR1 reads SGHRS; CDR2 reads YFSETQ. CDR3 DNA sequence: TGCGCCAGCAGCCGCGGACAGGGGAATAGGCCTAATGAAAAACTGTTTTTT. Its translation is CASSRGQGNRPNEKLFF. The full variable domain, its missing parts supplied by reference TRBV5-1 and TRBJ1-4, is KAGVTQTPRYLIKTRGQQVTLSCSPISGHRSVSWYQQTPGQGLQFLFEYFSETQRNKGNFPGRFSGRQFSNSRSEMNVSTLELGDSALYLCASSRGQGNRPNEKLFFGSGTQLSVL.

The V gene is TRBV16, the J gene TRBJ1-5, with no clear D. Trimming removed 6 bases from V and 2 bases from J, with 14 bases in between. Germline values: CDR1 KGHSY, CDR2 FQNENV. The CDR3 is made up of 15 amino acids. DNA for the CDR3: TGTGCCAGCAGTACCCTTGCGGTGGGCAATCAGCCCCAGCATTTT. This sequence encodes CASSTLAVGNQPQHF. The whole variable domain, remainder taken from reference TRBV16 and TRBJ1-5, is GEEVAQTPKHLVRGEGQKAKLYCAPIKGHSYVFWYQQVLKNEFKFLISFQNENVFDETGMPKERFSAKCLPNSPCSLEIQATKLEDSAVYFCASSTLAVGNQPQHFGDGTRLSIL.

This chain joins TRBV15 and TRBJ2-1; D is perhaps TRBD2 (6 bases). Germline V CDR1 and CDR2: LNHNV, YYDKDF (reference sequence). There are 15 residues in the CDR3. Trimming stripped 1 base from V and 7 bases from J, with 14 bases between. CDR3 region: CATSRGSGRANEQFF. Written as DNA, the CDR3 is TGTGCCACCAGCAGAGGGTCCGGGAGAGCGAATGAGCAGTTCTTC.

The chain links TRBV4-3 to TRBJ1-2; TRBD1 agrees at 10 bases. CDR3 length: 15 residues. Germline trimming cut 0 bases from V and 10 bases from J; bases unmatched to any gene: 8. The germline CDR1 and CDR2 sequences are LGHNA and YSLEER. CDR3 amino acids: CASSQDLGDRGVYTF. The CDR3 region has the DNA TGCGCCAGCAGCCAAGATCTAGGGGACAGGGGTGTCTACACCTTC.

The J gene is TRBJ2-5, the V gene TRBV5-8; 11 bases are a match to TRBD2. This CDR3 region has 15 residues. Germline lookup yields CDR1 SGHTS and CDR2 YDEGEE. V was pared by 4 bases and J by 2 bases, with 4 bases of the junction left unmatched. The CDR3 sequence is CASSQGLAEQETQYF. CDR3 nucleotide sequence: TGTGCCAGCAGCCAGGGACTAGCGGAACAAGAGACCCAGTACTTC.

This clone was observed a single time. The chain has TRBV2 and TRBJ1-3; unclear D gene. Trimming stripped 2 bases from V and 2 bases from J, with 19 bases between. The V gene's germline CDR1 is SNHLY and CDR2 FYNNEI. The CDR3 consists of 18 residues. This CDR3 is CASSEMQLSWAAGNTIYF. The CDR3 DNA reads as TGTGCCAGCAGTGAAATGCAGCTGTCTTGGGCAGCTGGAAACACCATATATTTT.

This clone was recorded only once. The gene calls are TRBV9 and TRBJ2-2; no clear D. The CDR3 is 16 residues long. Between the trimmed V and J ends, which lost 0 bases and 0 bases, there was a span of 9 bases. Per the germline V gene, CDR1 is SGDLS and CDR2 is YYNGEE. The CDR3 region is CASSVGGLANTGELFF. CDR3 DNA sequence: TGTGCCAGCAGCGTAGGAGGTTTGGCGAACACCGGGGAGCTGTTTTTT. The complete variable domain, with remaining parts taken from reference TRBV9 and TRBJ2-2, reads DSGVTQTPKHLITATGQRVTLRCSPRSGDLSVYWYQQSLDQGLQFLIQYYNGEERAKGNILERFSAQQFPDLHSELNLSSLELGDSALYFCASSVGGLANTGELFFGEGSRLTVL.

The genes are TRBV28 and TRBJ1-2; D is unclear. Between the trimmed V and J ends, which lost 11 bases and 0 bases, there was a span of 10 bases. The length of the CDR3 is 12 residues. CDR1 and CDR2 from the germline V gene are MDHEN and SYDVKM. CDR3 sequence: CALGVANYGYTF. CDR3 in DNA: TGTGCCCTCGGGGTAGCTAACTATGGCTACACCTTC.